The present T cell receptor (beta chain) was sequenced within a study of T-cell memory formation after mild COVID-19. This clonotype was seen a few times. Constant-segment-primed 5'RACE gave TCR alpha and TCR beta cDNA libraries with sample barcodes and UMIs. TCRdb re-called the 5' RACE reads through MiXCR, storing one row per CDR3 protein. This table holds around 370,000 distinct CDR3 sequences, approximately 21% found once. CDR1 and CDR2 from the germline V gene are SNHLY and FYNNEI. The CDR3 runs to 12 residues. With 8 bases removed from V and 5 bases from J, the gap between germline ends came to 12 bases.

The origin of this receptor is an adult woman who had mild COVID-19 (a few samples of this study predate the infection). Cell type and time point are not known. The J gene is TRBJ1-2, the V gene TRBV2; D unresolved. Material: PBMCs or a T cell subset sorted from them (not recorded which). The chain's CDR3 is CASREDGYGYTF. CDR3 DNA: TGTGCCAGCCGAGAGGACGGATATGGCTACACCTTC.